The 9 T cell receptor beta chains given below trace back to one sample, sequenced in a study of blood T cells in healthy people across ages. PCR was performed a second time for about 7 to 11 cycles using a sample-barcoded 5' primer and a J-beta primer mix. MiXCR was run by TCRdb on the 5' RACE reads, yielding one entry per CDR3 protein. The sample has just over 1 million distinct CDR3 sequences, 45% seen once. Sequenced sample: blood. The receptors were sampled from a woman aged 55-69 years in good health.

The rearrangement uses TRBV11-2 and TRBJ2-7; 10 nucleotides agree with TRBD2. CDR3 size: 18 residues. The germline V gene has CDR1 SGHAT and CDR2 FQNNGV. J was trimmed by 4 bases and V by 4 bases; bases with no gene match: 16. In DNA form, the CDR3 reads TGTGCCAGCAGCTCCCTAGACCCCCCTAGCGGGAGAGGTTACGAGCAGTACTTC. This translates into CASSSLDPPSGRGYEQYF.

The chain has TRBV11-2 and TRBJ2-4; no clear D gene. The V gene lost 7 bases and the J gene lost 0 bases, with 7 bases spanning the gap. The CDR3 covers 13 residues. Germline lookup yields CDR1 SGHAT and CDR2 FQNNGV. CDR3 protein: CASTTLAKNIQYF. CDR3 DNA sequence: TGTGCCAGCACCACACTAGCCAAAAACATTCAGTACTTC.

V is TRBV29-1 and J is TRBJ2-7, with 10 bases matching TRBD1. This CDR3 comprises 14 residues. V was pared by 6 bases and J by 3 bases, with 8 bases of the junction left unmatched. Germline lookup yields CDR1 SQVTM and CDR2 ANQGSEA. CDR3 DNA sequence: TGCAGCGTGGCTACGGACAGGGGGGGCTACGAGCAGTACTTC. It codes for CSVATDRGGYEQYF.

This clonotype was seen only a few times. The chain employs TRBV5-1 and TRBJ2-4, with TRBD2 identical over 8 bases. The J segment lost 6 bases and the V segment lost 0 bases, leaving 8 bases of the junction unmatched. CDR3 length: 16 residues. Germline CDR1 and CDR2: SGHRS and YFSETQ. The CDR3 loop reads CASSLGFELAANIQYF. CDR3 coding DNA: TGCGCCAGCAGCTTGGGGTTTGAACTAGCGGCAAACATTCAGTACTTC.

The V and J genes are TRBV6-5 and TRBJ2-6; D is undetermined. V lost 2 bases to trimming and J lost 3 bases, with 2 bases between them. The CDR3 runs 13 residues. Germline V gives CDR1 MNHEY, CDR2 SVGAGI. The CDR3 bases are TGTGCCAGCAGTTACGTTGGGGCCAACGTCCTGACTTTC. Amino acids: CASSYVGANVLTF.

This clonotype was recorded at least ten times. The chain joins TRBV2 to TRBJ2-7; D unclear. Trimming removed 2 bases at V and 6 bases at J, with 2 bases between. CDR3 length: 10 amino acids. CDR1 and CDR2 (germline): SNHLY, FYNNEI. This CDR3 reads CASSESEQYF. The DNA for the CDR3 is TGTGCCAGCAGTGAATCCGAGCAGTACTTC.

This clonotype was recorded a few times. V gene TRBV5-1 combines with J gene TRBJ2-5, with TRBD2 as a possible D gene (6 bases). The DNA end is more similar to TRBJ2-7, so the J call may be wrong. CDR1 is SGHRS, CDR2 YFSETQ, per germline. The CDR3 totals 15 residues. The CDR3 reads CASSPRASAQYEQYF. CDR3 nucleotides: TGCGCCAGCAGCCCCCGGGCTAGCGCGCAGTACGAGCAGTACTTC.

This clonotype was seen a handful of times. The chain recombines TRBV5-1 with TRBJ2-7, with 7 bases fitting TRBD2. The CDR3 length is 15 residues. CDR1 and CDR2 (germline): SGHRS, YFSETQ. V shed 4 bases and J 2 bases; nucleotides not matched to a gene: 9. Written as DNA, the CDR3 is TGCGCCAGCAGCCCCGGACTAGTGGGAACCTACGAGCAGTACTTC. Translating it yields CASSPGLVGTYEQYF.

There are a few counts of this clonotype. The rearrangement links TRBV6-4 to TRBJ2-7; 11 bases align to TRBD1. Losses at the gene ends were 4 bases for V and 5 bases for J; bases not matched to a gene: 4. CDR3 length equals 14 residues. Per germline, CDR1 MRHNA and CDR2 SNTAGT. The chain's CDR3 is CASSAGTGGHEQYF. The CDR3 DNA reads TGTGCCAGCAGTGCCGGGACAGGGGGGCACGAGCAGTACTTC.